The 10 T cell receptor beta chains below were found in one sample sequenced in a study of blood T cell repertoires in COVID-19. Assay: immunoSEQ multiplex PCR; the TCRdb copy retains only in-frame clones and omits some. The sample contains nearly 250,000 clones, 65% to 90% of which appear only once. What was sequenced was PBMCs or T cells enriched from blood (not recorded which). Source of these receptors: a woman aged 45 to 65 with acute COVID-19.

The CDR3 region is CASSLAGGPNQPQHF. In DNA, the CDR3 is TGTGCCAGCAGTTTAGCGGGGGGCCCAAATCAGCCCCAGCATTTT. The chain carries TRBV27 and TRBJ1-5; D possibly corresponds to TRBD1 (6 bases). The CDR3 spans 15 residues. Germline assignment: CDR1 MNHEY and CDR2 SMNVEV (reference sequence). V was cut by 2 bases and J by 4 bases, with 12 bases left in between.

The chain combines TRBV9 with TRBJ2-5; D is uncertain. Per germline, CDR1 SGDLS and CDR2 YYNGEE. CDR3 length: 12 residues. V lost 4 bases, J lost 5 bases, and 9 bases lay in between. The CDR3 loop is CASSPAGETQYF. For the CDR3, the DNA is TGTGCCAGCAGCCCAGCCGGGGAGACCCAGTACTTC.

V and J are TRBV23-1 and TRBJ2-1; weak D call: TRBD2 (6 bases). TRBV23-1 is noted as an ORF with a role that remains uncertain. V was shortened by 0 bases and J by 5 bases, with 23 bases between the two germline ends. The CDR3 sequence is 19 residues long. CDR3: CASSQSGGSRTGEDNEQFF. For the CDR3, the DNA is TGCGCCAGCAGTCAATCTGGGGGATCTAGAACTGGGGAGGACAATGAGCAGTTCTTC.

The V and J genes are TRBV6-2 or TRBV6-3 and TRBJ2-7, with unresolved D. V was shortened by 6 bases and J by 0 bases, with 15 bases between the two germline ends. CDR3 length: 15 amino acids. CDR1 and CDR2 from the germline V gene are MNHEY and SVGEGT. CDR3 sequence: CASSPRSPLSYEQYF. The CDR3 nucleotides are TGTGCCAGCAGCCCTCGGAGCCCCCTCTCCTACGAGCAGTACTTC.

The CDR3 sequence is CAISDSGESNQPQHF. The CDR3 region has the DNA TGTGCCATCAGTGATTCCGGAGAGAGCAATCAGCCCCAGCATTTT. The V call is TRBV10-3, the J call TRBJ1-5; D remains ambiguous. The V gene's germline CDR1 is ENHRY and CDR2 SYGVKD. The ends were cut back, 3 bases at V and 1 base at J, with 10 bases in the middle. The length of the CDR3 is 15 residues.

This chain connects TRBV3-1 (or the pseudogene TRBV3-2) to TRBJ2-7, with D possibly matching TRBD1 (6 bases). The CDR3 covers 14 residues. CDR1 and CDR2 (germline): LGHDT, YNNKEL (reference sequence). V shed 2 bases and J shed 7 bases, with 15 bases lying between them. This CDR3 reads CASSQRQDLGEQYF. The DNA of the CDR3 is TGTGCCAGCAGCCAAAGACAGGACTTGGGGGAGCAGTACTTC.

Details on this clone: One end of the junction is discordant with germline, which a read error may explain. V is TRBV6-1 and J is TRBJ1-4; the match to TRBD1 covers 8 bases. Per the germline V gene, CDR1 is MNHNS and CDR2 is SASEGT. This CDR3 contains 15 residues. The CDR3 sequence is CASREGQGRNEKLFF. CDR3 DNA: TGTGCCAGCAGAGAAGGACAGGGCAGGAATGAAAAACTGTTTTTT.

This clone is a singleton in its sample. The J gene is TRBJ1-2, the V gene TRBV9; maybe TRBD1 (6 bases). This CDR3 spans 15 amino acids. V dropped 0 bases and J dropped 3 bases, with 12 bases sitting between them. From germline, CDR1 is SGDLS and CDR2 YYNGEE. In DNA form, the CDR3 reads TGTGCCAGCAGCGTAGACCCCGGGACACACTATGGCTACACCTTC. Protein product: CASSVDPGTHYGYTF.

The V and J genes are TRBV7-9 and TRBJ1-2; TRBD1 matches at 9 bases. The germline CDR1 and CDR2 sequences are SEHNR and FQNEAQ (reference sequence). The CDR3 sequence is 16 residues long. With 1 base clipped from V and 2 bases from J, the junction kept 5 bases outside the gene matches. CDR3 nucleotides: TGTGCCAGCAGCTTAGGGGAACAGGGGGCGAACTATGGCTACACCTTC. Protein sequence: CASSLGEQGANYGYTF.

On this clone: An end of the junction differs from the germline gene, which may be a read error. V gene TRBV18 combines with J gene TRBJ1-6; D perhaps matches TRBD1 (5 bases). This CDR3 contains 14 residues. Germline V gene data show CDR1 as KGHSH and CDR2 as LQKENI. DNA of the CDR3: TGTGCCAGCTCATCTATTCACGGGACTTCAGCCCTCCACTTT. Translating it yields CASSSIHGTSALHF.